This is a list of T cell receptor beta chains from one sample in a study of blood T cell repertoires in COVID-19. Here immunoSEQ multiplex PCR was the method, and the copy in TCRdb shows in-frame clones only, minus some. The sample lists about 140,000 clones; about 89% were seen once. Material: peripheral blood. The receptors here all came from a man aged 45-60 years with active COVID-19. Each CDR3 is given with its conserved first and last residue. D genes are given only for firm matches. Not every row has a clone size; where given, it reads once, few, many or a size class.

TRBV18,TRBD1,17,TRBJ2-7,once,TGTGCCAGCTCACCACCGGGTGTCGGGACAGAAATCTACGAGCAGTACTTC,CASSPPGVGTEIYEQYF
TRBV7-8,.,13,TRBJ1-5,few,TGTGCCAGCAGCTTGGTCACAGTGGAGCCCCAGCATTTT,CASSLVTVEPQHF
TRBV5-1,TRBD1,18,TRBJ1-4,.,TGCGCCAGCAGCTTGAGTGGACAGGGTGGAGGAACTAATGAAAAACTGTTTTTT,CASSLSGQGGGTNEKLFF
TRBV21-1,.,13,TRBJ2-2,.,TGTGCCAGCAGCTCCCGGGTGGCCGGGGAGCTGTTTTTT,CASSSRVAGELFF
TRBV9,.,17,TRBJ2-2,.,TGTGCCAGCAGCGTCGCCCCCCCAACAGGGAACACCGGGGAGCTGTTTTTT,CASSVAPPTGNTGELFF
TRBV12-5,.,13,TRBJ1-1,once,TGTGCTACCTCCTCGGGATCGGGCACTGAAGCTTTCTTT,CATSSGSGTEAFF
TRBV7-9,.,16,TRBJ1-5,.,TGTGCCAGCAGCTTAGGTCTAGGGGTGAGCAATCAGCCCCAGCATTTT,CASSLGLGVSNQPQHF
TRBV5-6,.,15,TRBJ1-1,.,TGTGCCAGCAGCCACCTCATACAGGGTAGCACTGAAGCTTTCTTT,CASSHLIQGSTEAFF
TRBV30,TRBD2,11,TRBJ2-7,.,TGTGCGGCGGGAGAGGCCTACGAGCAGTACTTC,CAAGEAYEQYF
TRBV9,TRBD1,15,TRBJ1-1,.,TGTGCCAGCAGCGTGGGGGACAGATTGAACACTGAAGCTTTCTTT,CASSVGDRLNTEAFF